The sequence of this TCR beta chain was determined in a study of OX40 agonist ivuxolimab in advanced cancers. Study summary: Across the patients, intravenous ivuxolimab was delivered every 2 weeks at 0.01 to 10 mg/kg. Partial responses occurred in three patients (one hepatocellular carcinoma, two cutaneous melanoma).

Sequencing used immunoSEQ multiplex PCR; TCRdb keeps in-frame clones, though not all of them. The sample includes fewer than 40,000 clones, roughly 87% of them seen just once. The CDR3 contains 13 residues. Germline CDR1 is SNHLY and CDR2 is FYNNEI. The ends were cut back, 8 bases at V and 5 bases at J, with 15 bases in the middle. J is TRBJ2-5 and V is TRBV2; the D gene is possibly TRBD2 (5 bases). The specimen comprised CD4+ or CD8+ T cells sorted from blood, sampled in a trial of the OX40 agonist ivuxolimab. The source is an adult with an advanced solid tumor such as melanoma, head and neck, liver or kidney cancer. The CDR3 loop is CASGSYRGETQYF. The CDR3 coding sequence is TGTGCCAGCGGGAGTTATAGAGGGGAGACCCAGTACTTC. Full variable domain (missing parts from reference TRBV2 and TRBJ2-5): EPEVTQTPSHQVTQMGQEVILRCVPISNHLYFYWYRQILGQKVEFLVSFYNNEISEKSEIFDDQFSVERPDGSNFTLKIRSTKLEDSAMYFCASGSYRGETQYFGPGTRLLVL.